Sequencing of this T cell receptor (beta chain) was carried out in a study of shared clonotypes between healthy human individuals (TCRdb year 2020). Some background on the complete study: The cohort included three men and a couple of women between 18 and 49 years of age. For each donor, CD4 naive and CD4 memory were each given three plates, CD8 naive was given two plates, and CD8 memory was given one plate. The study deeply sequenced blood TCR repertoires of five healthy adults to estimate repertoire size and the extent of clonotype sharing between individuals. To increase sequencing depth and limit assay-specific biases, TCR repertoire library preparation and sequencing were carried out by different laboratories using diverse techniques. Between about 0.85 and 8.9 billion PBMCs per donor were obtained by leukapheresis. What the authors observed across the whole study: Based on pairwise subsampling, the degree of clonotype sharing among donors was expected to be affected by sequencing depth. About 5% of naive CD4, 3.5% of naive CD8, 2% to 2.5% of memory CD4, and about 0.4% of memory CD8 clonotypes were shared across a few donors. Sampling was limited to blood, and TCR repertoires in tissue likely differ from TCR repertoires in blood. Incomplete sequencing was indicated by rarefaction of sorted-subset datasets, despite the large sequencing depth. Naive subsets generally had larger estimated clonotype richness than memory subsets did. The small number of donors limited the genetic and exposure-history diversity represented. Compared with non-shared clonotypes, clonotypes shared by all four sorted-subset donors had higher generation probabilities.

To note about this clone: Its target antigen remains unknown. Per-base qualities were not stored, and no clone one base away is much larger.

TCR CDR3 regions were amplified from genomic DNA by multiplex PCR using the deep immunoSEQ assay. For each cell subset, the extracted genomic DNA was distributed evenly across all wells of several immunoSEQ 96-well plates, and each plate served as one replicate. For sorted subsets, around 200 ng genomic DNA, equal to about 30,000 T cell genomes, was loaded into each replicate PCR. Purified libraries were quantified with a Qubit 3.0 fluorometer, sized on a Bioanalyzer 2100, and re-quantified with the KAPA Library Quantification kit. A separate single-read 150-cycle Illumina NextSeq 550 flow cell was used to sequence each immunoSEQ 96-well plate. Turning to the authors' computational methods: The immunoSEQ output contained only junctional sequences without quality scores, so filtering could not match that applied to full-length reads. To assign V/J genes and CDR3, sequences were annotated against IMGT germline references using PyIR, a Python wrapper for IgBLAST v1.9. Any read was removed if the V/J assignment was weak (E-value above 1e-6), the CDR3 was missing, or the read contained stop codons, out-of-frame junctions, or ambiguous translated residues. V3J clonotypes were defined as sequences sharing an identical inferred V gene, J gene, and CDR3 amino acid sequence. Percentage overlap between repertoires was computed as shared unique clonotypes divided by the size of the smaller repertoire. Richness of each repertoire was evaluated using RTK rarefaction, the Chao1 estimator, and Recon v2.1 estimates of unobserved clonotypes. For all TCRbeta clonotypes obtained by the gDNA method from four donors, generation probabilities were computed with OLGA. This immuneACCESS table, as held by TCRdb, lists in-frame sequences with V and J called but not all clones. Of the missing ones, under half trace to an unresolved V gene in checked studies; the others have no known cause. V and J calls and clone size follow that table, whereas D and trimming were derived from the DNA. The sample table records more than 2 million clones; 90% to 95% of these occur just once. Together, the top ten hold under 0.15% of the sample.

The CDR3 goes from the cysteine to the phenylalanine over 16 residues. This entry keeps only the CDR3 DNA: 48 bases, framed from base 1. From V the trimming removes 0 bases and from J it removes 5 bases, while the gene matches leave 3 bases of the junction unaccounted for. CDR1 and CDR2, per the germline V gene, are KGHSH and LQKENI. Donors were healthy HIV-negative adults with no recently reported acute infections or vaccinations. Every donor was a Caucasian adult living in Nashville, Tennessee, USA. CD4+ T cells were enriched by magnetic negative selection; naive cells were then positively selected on CD45RA, and the negative fraction formed the memory subset. After blood collection by leukapheresis, PBMCs were isolated using Ficoll-Histopaque density gradient centrifugation and then cryopreserved in the vapor phase of liquid nitrogen. Analytical flow cytometry was used to check the purity and quantity of each magnetically sorted T cell population. Each sorted fraction had its genomic DNA isolated and then quantified by UV absorbance on a Nanodrop 2000c.

Specimen: naive CD4+ T cells sorted from blood. The sample's cell subset or site label, decoded: CD45RA+ positively selected. The TCR sequence derives from a man younger than 30 in good health. The chain joins TRBV18 to TRBJ1-5; TRBD1 agrees with 11 junctional bases. The DNA sequence is as follows: TGTGCCAGCTCACCACCAGGGACAGGGGGGTATCAGCCCCAGCATTTT. This codes for CASSPPGTGGYQPQHF.